This TCR beta chain was identified during a study of cytomegalovirus exposure and HLA in healthy donors. Broader study findings: A list of 164 TCR beta chains associated with cytomegalovirus was given. In vitro data verified a few CMV-associated chains as specific for CMV antigens. In a later analysis, TCR association rates varied by HLA locus: DRB1 most, HLA-C fewest. 87-base-pair reads could not separate some V segments, including TRBV6-2 and TRBV6-3.

Per the germline V gene, CDR1 is SNHLY and CDR2 is FYNNEI. The CDR3 is made up of 15 amino acids. V lost 5 bases to trimming and J lost 7 bases; unmatched junction nucleotides: 8. This clone was detected only once. Its antigen is still unknown. The study ran its PCR with 60 Vbeta and 13 Jbeta primers. Only in-frame clones appear in the TCRdb table, and some are missing; sequencing was by immunoSEQ multiplex PCR. The table shows approximately 180,000 clones, with approximately 84% occurring only once. Source material: PBMCs. The chain links TRBV2 to TRBJ2-2; TRBD1 matches at 9 bases. The TCR was taken from a girl between 10 and 17 years old in good health and CMV-seropositive. Here the CDR3 DNA reads TGTGCCAGCAGTAGCACACAGGGGGCGATCGGGGAGCTGTTTTTT. Translated, it gives CASSSTQGAIGELFF.